Shown below are 32 T cell receptor beta chains from a single sample sequenced in a study of Ad26.COV2.S vaccination and SARS-CoV-2 variants. The treatment: roughly 19 received Ad26.COV2.S at low or high dose, single or two shots; about 5 received placebo; per-sample allocation not given. On day 63 after the first injection, vaccine and placebo recipients gave samples. Profiling relied on immunoSEQ multiplex PCR, and the TCRdb table lists in-frame clones only, not all of them. This sample has approximately 340,000 clones, with about 88% found just once. Here the sequenced sample was peripheral blood, taken in a trial of Ad26.COV2.S vaccine versus placebo. Receptors were obtained from a person aged 18-65 years who received the Ad26.COV2.S COVID-19 vaccine or a placebo.

The chain is built from TRBV27 and TRBJ2-7, with D tentatively TRBD2 (6 bases). CDR3 length: 14 amino acids. CDR1 and CDR2 (germline): MNHEY, SMNVEV (reference sequence). V lost 2 bases, J lost 2 bases, and 10 bases lay in between. The chain's CDR3 is CASSLNGGTYEQYF. The CDR3 coding sequence is TGTGCCAGCAGTTTAAACGGGGGAACCTACGAGCAGTACTTC.

This clone appeared a single time. V usage is TRBV5-1 and J usage is TRBJ2-7, with D possibly TRBD1 on 5 matching bases. The CDR3 is made up of 13 amino acids. The ends were cut back, 0 bases at V and 3 bases at J, with 7 bases in the middle. Germline CDR1 is SGHRS and CDR2 is YFSETQ. This CDR3 reads CASSLGQIYEQYF. The CDR3 nucleotides are TGCGCCAGCAGCTTGGGACAGATCTACGAGCAGTACTTC.

The rearrangement joins TRBV5-4 to TRBJ2-3; no clear D. The CDR3 extends over 13 amino acids. CDR1 is SGHNT and CDR2 is YYREEE in the germline V gene (reference sequence). Trimming took off 2 bases at V and 3 bases at J, with 7 bases between the two ends. CDR3 sequence: CASSFSSTDTQYF. The CDR3, as DNA: TGTGCCAGCAGCTTTAGTTCAACAGATACGCAGTATTTT.

This clone was observed once. This chain links TRBV7-6 with TRBJ1-3; D might be TRBD1 (6 bases). V shed 5 bases and J shed 4 bases, with 9 bases lying between them. There are 13 residues in the CDR3. Germline values: CDR1 SGHVS, CDR2 FNYEAQ. The CDR3 loop reads CASSLGQGNTIYF. CDR3 nucleotide sequence: TGTGCCAGCAGCCTGGGACAAGGAAACACCATATATTTT.

This chain uses TRBV6-5 with TRBJ1-2; the D is unclear. This CDR3 is built from 14 residues. V lost 6 bases, J lost 3 bases, and 14 bases lay in between. CDR1 MNHEY and CDR2 SVGAGI come from the germline V gene. DNA for the CDR3: TGTGCCAGCAGCCACTTGGGCGTGGACTATGGCTACACCTTC. Amino acids: CASSHLGVDYGYTF.

The chain couples TRBV11-2 to TRBJ2-7; 11 bases align to TRBD2. Germline loops: CDR1 SGHAT, CDR2 FQNNGV. The CDR3 length is 15 residues. With V trimmed by 4 bases and J by 3 bases, 5 bases remained unmatched. CDR3 nucleotides: TGTGCCAGCAGCTCTATAGCGGGAGGGGGCTACGAGCAGTACTTC. This sequence encodes CASSSIAGGGYEQYF.

The chain has TRBV7-9 and TRBJ2-1, with TRBD1 as a possible D gene (5 bases). The ends were cut back, 8 bases at V and 9 bases at J, with 23 bases in the middle. The CDR3 covers 15 residues. Germline CDR1 SEHNR, CDR2 FQNEAQ (reference sequence). CDR3 residues: CASPVGDSPTGEQFF. CDR3 nucleotides: TGTGCCAGCCCGGTAGGAGACAGTCCTACAGGTGAGCAGTTCTTC. The full variable domain, with the rest looked up from reference TRBV7-9 and TRBJ2-1, is DTGVSQNPRHKITKRGQNVTFRCDPISEHNRLYWYRQTLGQGPEFLTYFQNEAQLEKSRLLSDRFSAERPKGSFSTLEIQRTEQGDSAMYLCASPVGDSPTGEQFFGPGTRLTVL.

The CDR3 DNA sequence: TGTGCCAGCAGGGGACGAGCTGCCTACGAGCAGTACTTC. Protein product: CASRGRAAYEQYF. The V and J genes are TRBV12-3 or TRBV12-4 and TRBJ2-7, with D possibly called TRBD1 or TRBD2 (5 bases each). The CDR3 covers 13 residues. V lost 6 bases and J lost 2, with 11 bases in between.

The V call is TRBV7-9, the J call TRBJ2-1, with 7 bases aligning to TRBD1. J was trimmed by 7 bases and V by 3 bases; bases with no gene match: 9. The CDR3 runs to 15 residues. The germline V gene encodes CDR1 SEHNR and CDR2 FQNEAQ (reference sequence). The CDR3 coding sequence is TGTGCCAGCAGCTTGGCCATGGGGACAGTGAATGAGCAGTTCTTC. Its translation is CASSLAMGTVNEQFF. Full variable domain (missing parts from reference TRBV7-9 and TRBJ2-1): DTGVSQNPRHKITKRGQNVTFRCDPISEHNRLYWYRQTLGQGPEFLTYFQNEAQLEKSRLLSDRFSAERPKGSFSTLEIQRTEQGDSAMYLCASSLAMGTVNEQFFGPGTRLTVL.

The chain combines TRBV3-1 (or the pseudogene TRBV3-2) with TRBJ1-1; 7 bases map to TRBD1. The CDR3 length is 14 residues. The germline CDR1 and CDR2 sequences are LGHDT and YNNKEL (reference sequence). V shed 4 bases and J 1 base; nucleotides not matched to a gene: 3. The CDR3 loop reads CASSPRGKNTEAFF. As DNA, the CDR3 is TGTGCCAGCAGCCCCAGGGGGAAGAACACTGAAGCTTTCTTT.

In nucleotides, the CDR3 is TGTGCCAGCAGCTTGGGTACACAGCCCCAGCATTTT. Amino acid sequence: CASSLGTQPQHF. The chain links TRBV7-2 to TRBJ1-5; D ambiguous. This CDR3 region has 12 residues. The germline CDR1 and CDR2 sequences are SGHTA and FQGNSA. V was pared by 3 bases and J by 7 bases, with 7 bases between.

V and J are TRBV9 and TRBJ2-3; a weak D match, TRBD2 (6 bases). Trimming removed 4 bases at V and 2 bases at J, with 11 bases between. There are 14 residues in the CDR3. Germline V CDR1 and CDR2: SGDLS, YYNGEE. The CDR3 region is CASSFRDSTDTQYF. In DNA form, the CDR3 reads TGTGCCAGCAGCTTCCGGGACTCCACAGATACGCAGTATTTT.

V gene TRBV4-3 combines with J gene TRBJ1-6; TRBD1 matches at 9 bases. The J segment lost 6 bases and the V segment lost 0 bases, leaving 3 bases of the junction unmatched. CDR3 length: 16 amino acids. Germline V gene lookup returns CDR1 LGHNA and CDR2 YSLEER. This chain's CDR3 is CASSQEPGQGNSPLHF. The CDR3 nucleotides read TGCGCCAGCAGCCAAGAACCGGGACAGGGTAATTCACCCCTCCACTTT.

The V and J genes are TRBV21-1 and TRBJ2-7; TRBD2 is the table's D call and was not checked against the DNA. TRBV21-1 is shown as a pseudogene. The CDR3 is 16 amino acids. The CDR3 reads CATKGLAGGTMGEQYF. The CDR3 DNA reads as TGTGCCACAAAAGGACTAGCGGGGGGCACCATGGGTGAGCAGTACTTC.

CDR3 region: CASSYAGARTGELFF. CDR3 nucleotides: TGTGCCAGCAGTTACGCGGGAGCAAGGACCGGGGAGCTGTTTTTT. V usage is TRBV6-5 and J usage is TRBJ2-2, with 7 bases lining up with TRBD2. The CDR3 covers 15 residues. Losses at the gene ends were 2 bases for V and 5 bases for J; bases not matched to a gene: 5. Looked up from germline, CDR1 is MNHEY and CDR2 is SVGAGI.

The chain recombines TRBV28 with TRBJ2-1, with 8 bases fitting TRBD1. There are 17 residues in the CDR3. Germline CDR1 is MDHEN and CDR2 is SYDVKM. V was clipped by 7 bases and J by 6 bases; unmatched bases: 17. For the CDR3, the DNA is TGTGCCAGCACCTACGGGGCGGGGCAGGGGGCAAGCAATGAGCAGTTCTTC. Protein sequence: CASTYGAGQGASNEQFF.

The chain uses TRBV29-1 and TRBJ2-1; 10 bases agree with TRBD2. This CDR3 has 14 residues. V shed 5 bases and J 0 bases; nucleotides not matched to a gene: 1. Germline assignment: CDR1 SQVTM and CDR2 ANQGSEA. The CDR3 DNA reads as TGCAGCGTTCCTAGCGGGAGCTCCTACAATGAGCAGTTCTTC. It is translated as CSVPSGSSYNEQFF.

The chain links TRBV7-2 to TRBJ2-5; TRBD1 aligns across 8 bases. V was clipped by 2 bases and J by 5 bases; unmatched bases: 4. This CDR3 is 14 amino acids long. Germline V gene data show CDR1 as SGHTA and CDR2 as FQGNSA. The CDR3 nucleotides read TGTGCCAGCAGCTTACAGGGGGCGCGGGAGACCCAGTACTTC. This translates into CASSLQGARETQYF.

This chain joins TRBV29-1 and TRBJ2-1; either TRBD1 or TRBD2 may fit D (6 bases each). The CDR3 sequence is 15 residues long. V dropped 6 bases and J dropped 1 base, with 16 bases sitting between them. Looked up from germline, CDR1 is SQVTM and CDR2 is ANQGSEA. The DNA of the CDR3 is TGCAGCGTCGTACCCGAGGGGGGATCCTACAATGAGCAGTTCTTC. It translates to CSVVPEGGSYNEQFF.

The CDR3 nucleotides are TGCGCCAGCAGTGAGGTGGGACTGAGCACAGATACGCAGTATTTT. This translates into CASSEVGLSTDTQYF. The gene calls are TRBV10-1 and TRBJ2-3; a weak D match, TRBD2 (6 bases). The CDR3 loop spans 15 amino acids. V lost 2 bases to trimming and J lost 0 bases, with 9 bases between them. Germline CDR1 and CDR2: WNHNN and SYGVQD (reference sequence).

In this sample, this clone turned up once. This rearrangement joins TRBV10-3 to TRBJ1-1; D is unresolved. V gave up 7 bases and J gave up 0 bases, with 15 bases separating them. CDR1 is ENHRY, CDR2 SYGVKD, per germline. The CDR3 spans 15 residues. The DNA of the CDR3 is TGTGCCATCAACGGCGCAGAAGGGCTGAACACTGAAGCTTTCTTT. This translates into CAINGAEGLNTEAFF.

The DNA of the CDR3 is TGCGCCAGCAGCCAAGATGATAGCGGGAGTCTCCTTAGCACAGATACGCAGTATTTT. Residues: CASSQDDSGSLLSTDTQYF. This chain connects TRBV4-3 to TRBJ2-3; 9 bases line up with TRBD2. V was clipped by 0 bases and J by 0 bases; unmatched bases: 10. The V gene's germline CDR1 is LGHNA and CDR2 YSLEER. The CDR3 is made up of 19 amino acids.

V and J are TRBV4-3 and TRBJ2-1; D is unclear. Germline-derived CDR1 and CDR2 are LGHNA and YSLEER. With 0 bases removed from V and 3 bases from J, the gap between germline ends came to 6 bases. The CDR3 covers 14 residues. CDR3 sequence: CASSQDLGYNEQFF. The CDR3 nucleotides read TGCGCCAGCAGCCAAGATCTGGGCTACAATGAGCAGTTCTTC.

This rearrangement joins TRBV7-2 to TRBJ1-2, with D unclear. Germline V CDR1 and CDR2: SGHTA, FQGNSA. The CDR3 has 13 residues. The V end was cut by 2 bases, the J end by 6 bases, with 10 bases between. The CDR3 sequence: CASSLQQTHGYTF. The DNA for the CDR3 is TGTGCCAGCAGCTTACAACAGACCCATGGCTACACCTTC.

The rearrangement joins TRBV5-5 to TRBJ1-1; D gene uncertain. CDR1 and CDR2 from the germline V gene are SGHKS and YYEKEE (reference sequence). The CDR3 spans 13 residues. V was clipped by 1 base and J by 3 bases, with 7 bases between them. The CDR3, as DNA: TGTGCCAGCAGCTTGTATTTGGACACTGAAGCTTTCTTT. It encodes CASSLYLDTEAFF.

DNA for the CDR3: TGTGCCAGCAGACGTCTGACAGGGGCCCTAGCCAAAAACATTCAGTACTTC. This sequence encodes CASRRLTGALAKNIQYF. The chain carries TRBV27 and TRBJ2-4, with 8 bases aligning to TRBD1. The V segment lost 6 bases and the J segment 0 bases; nucleotides outside the gene matches: 10. CDR1 and CDR2 from the germline V gene are MNHEY and SMNVEV (reference sequence). This CDR3 is built from 17 residues.

The chain links TRBV11-2 to TRBJ2-7; D not certain. The CDR3 covers 11 residues. The germline gives CDR1 SGHAT, CDR2 FQNNGV. Trimming removed 3 bases at V and 5 bases at J, with 5 bases between. The CDR3: CASSFAHEQYF. The CDR3 DNA sequence: TGTGCCAGCAGCTTTGCCCACGAGCAGTACTTC.

The chain employs TRBV7-6 and TRBJ2-3; D gene unclear. The CDR3 covers 13 residues. V lost 4 bases, J lost 2 bases, and 7 bases lay in between. Germline values: CDR1 SGHVS, CDR2 FNYEAQ. The CDR3 region has the DNA TGTGCCAGCAGCTCGACCTACACAGATACGCAGTATTTT. Translating it yields CASSSTYTDTQYF.

The rearrangement uses TRBV9 and TRBJ1-6, with a weak D call TRBD1 (5 bases). The CDR3 has 14 amino acids. The germline gives CDR1 SGDLS, CDR2 YYNGEE. V was trimmed by 0 bases and J by 11 bases, leaving 12 bases between them. The CDR3 DNA reads TGTGCCAGCAGCGTAGGAGACAGTTCGCCACCCCTCCACTTT. This sequence encodes CASSVGDSSPPLHF.

The chain employs TRBV19 and TRBJ1-2, with 7 bases fitting TRBD1. Germline-derived CDR1 and CDR2 are LNHDA and SQIVND (reference sequence). J gave up 2 bases and V 7 bases, and 4 bases lay outside the gene matches. This CDR3 has 13 amino acids. The CDR3 coding sequence is TGTGCCAGTACGACAGGGATCAACTATGGCTACACCTTC. Translated: CASTTGINYGYTF. The whole variable domain, filled in from reference TRBV19 and TRBJ1-2, reads DGGITQSPKYLFRKEGQNVTLSCEQNLNHDAMYWYRQDPGQGLRLIYYSQIVNDFQKGDIAEGYSVSREKKESFPLTVTSAQKNPTAFYLCASTTGINYGYTFGSGTRLTVV.

Only a few counts were recorded for this clone. The chain is built from TRBV12-5 and TRBJ2-3, with 8 bases matching TRBD2. The CDR3 runs 17 residues. Trimming cost V 2 bases and J 1 base; bases outside gene matches: 8. CDR1 and CDR2 (germline): LGHNT, FRNRAP. The CDR3 here is CASGLPTGGGRTDTQYF. The CDR3 DNA is TGTGCTAGTGGTTTGCCGACCGGGGGGGGGCGCACAGATACGCAGTATTTT.

The genes are TRBV5-1 and TRBJ2-5, with D perhaps being TRBD1 or TRBD2 (5 bases each). The CDR3 runs to 14 residues. Germline CDR1 and CDR2: SGHRS and YFSETQ. V lost 8 bases to trimming and J lost 3 bases, with 17 bases between them. The CDR3 region is CASTGRSSEETQYF. The DNA of the CDR3 is TGCGCCAGTACGGGACGGAGTAGCGAAGAGACCCAGTACTTC.